Sequencing of this T cell receptor beta chain was carried out in a study of cytomegalovirus exposure and HLA in healthy donors. Study information: An early data release held tens of millions of unique TCRs from HLA-typed donors.

Amplification used 60 Vbeta primers and 13 Jbeta primers. Repertoires were generated with immunoSEQ multiplex PCR, while TCRdb's copy carries only in-frame clones and drops some. The sample comprises 120,000 or so clones, more than 75% of which are singletons, and roughly a tenth rests with the top ten. The study's findings and limits: A later analysis showed that HLA-associated TCR beta chains had undergone more clonal expansion than equally common others. Later analysis identified a missense DCLRE1C variant that was linked to TCR beta V- and J-gene trimming. V segments that were indistinguishable, TRBV6-2 and TRBV6-3 among them, were omitted from analysis.

In regard to this clone: Its antigen is not identified.

With 0 bases removed from V and 6 bases from J, the gap between germline ends came to 15 bases. Germline CDR1 is SGHDT and CDR2 is YYEEEE. The CDR3 sequence is 15 residues long. The chain links TRBV5-6 to TRBJ1-2; D gene uncertain. The sample consisted of PBMCs. This sequence originates from a man aged 25-40 years in good health and CMV-seropositive. As DNA, the CDR3 is TGTGCCAGCAGCTTGGCGCCCCGGGGTCAGGATGGCTACACCTTC. This encodes CASSLAPRGQDGYTF.